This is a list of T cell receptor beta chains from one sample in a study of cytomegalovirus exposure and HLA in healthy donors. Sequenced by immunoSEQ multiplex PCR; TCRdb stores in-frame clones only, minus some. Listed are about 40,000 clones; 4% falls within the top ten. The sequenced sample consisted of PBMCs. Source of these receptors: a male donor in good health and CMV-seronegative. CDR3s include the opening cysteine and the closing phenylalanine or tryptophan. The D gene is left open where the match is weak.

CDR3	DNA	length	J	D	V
CASSFGQENYGYTF	TGTGCCAGCAGCTTCGGACAGGAAAACTATGGCTACACCTTC	14	TRBJ1-2	TRBD1	TRBV11-2
CAGGDTEAFF	TGTGCCGGGGGGGACACTGAAGCTTTCTTT	10	TRBJ1-1	NA	TRBV19
CASNLNRGRDTEAFF	TGTGCCAGCAACCTTAATCGGGGGAGGGACACTGAAGCTTTCTTT	15	TRBJ1-1	NA	TRBV11-2
CASSQADGTYNEQFF	TGCGCCAGCAGCCAAGCCGACGGGACATACAATGAGCAGTTCTTC	15	TRBJ2-1	NA	TRBV4-1
CATRGITNYGYTF	TGTGCCACCCGCGGAATCACTAACTATGGCTACACCTTC	13	TRBJ1-2	NA	TRBV6-6
CASSPRDRDLEKLFF	TGTGCCAGCTCACCGCGGGACAGGGACCTAGAAAAACTGTTTTTT	15	TRBJ1-4	TRBD1	TRBV18
CASSFPSGSSYEQYF	TGTGCCAGCAGCTTTCCTAGCGGATCCTCCTACGAGCAGTACTTC	15	TRBJ2-7	TRBD2	TRBV7-9
CASRKQGDYQPQHF	TGTGCCAGCAGAAAACAGGGAGACTATCAGCCCCAGCATTTT	14	TRBJ1-5	NA	TRBV6-5
CASSELKAGEAFF	TGCGCCAGCAGTGAATTGAAGGCGGGTGAAGCTTTCTTT	13	TRBJ1-1	NA	TRBV10-2
CASSRMGTGAAEQYF	TGTGCCAGCAGCCGGATGGGGACAGGGGCTGCCGAGCAGTACTTC	15	TRBJ2-7	TRBD1	TRBV5-4
CASSPGGGFYEQYF	TGTGCCAGCAGCCCGGGGGGGGGTTTCTACGAGCAGTACTTC	14	TRBJ2-7	TRBD2	TRBV5-4
CASSLAGGVSSYNEQFF	TGTGCCAGCAGCCTAGCGGGGGGCGTGAGCTCCTACAATGAGCAGTTCTTC	17	TRBJ2-1	TRBD2	TRBV14
CATQRGGGDNEQFF	TGCGCCACCCAGCGGGGGGGCGGGGACAATGAGCAGTTCTTC	14	TRBJ2-1	TRBD2	TRBV4-1
CASSEVADQETQYF	TGTGCCAGCAGTGAAGTGGCAGACCAAGAGACCCAGTACTTC	14	TRBJ2-5	NA	TRBV6-1
CASSENLIELGYTF	TGCGCCAGCAGTGAGAACTTGATTGAGCTTGGCTACACCTTC	14	TRBJ1-2	NA	TRBV10-2
CASILRQGAADTIYF	TGTGCCAGCATTCTTAGACAGGGGGCTGCAGACACCATATATTTT	15	TRBJ1-3	TRBD1	TRBV6-5
CARSLPSRPNEKLFF	TGTGCCAGAAGCTTGCCCTCGCGGCCTAATGAAAAACTGTTTTTT	15	TRBJ1-4	NA	TRBV5-3
CASSTGVANYGYTF	TGTGCCAGCAGCACAGGGGTAGCTAACTATGGCTACACCTTC	14	TRBJ1-2	TRBD1	TRBV7-9
CASSPRQGEKLFF	TGTGCCAGCAGCCCACGACAGGGTGAAAAACTGTTTTTT	13	TRBJ1-4	TRBD1	TRBV13
CASSQTGFSNQPQHF	TGTGCCAGCAGCCAGACAGGATTTAGCAATCAGCCCCAGCATTTT	15	TRBJ1-5	NA	TRBV7-9